Each of the 5 T cell receptor beta chains below was sequenced from the same sample in a study of CD8 T cells in ankylosing spondylitis. Each CDR3 protein is one row after TCRdb ran MiXCR on the 5' RACE reads. Altogether under 850,000 distinct CDR3 sequences are present, around a fifth being singletons, with the ten largest covering roughly a fifth. Study results and caveats: Among TCR beta sequences, a motif of several highly homologous variants appeared characteristic of ankylosing spondylitis blood.

Antigens of these TCRs are unknown. Sequencing was done on a sample of blood, either unsorted or a sorted T cell fraction (not recorded which). These receptors originate from a male donor with ankylosing spondylitis.

The CDR3 sequence is CASRHSGSSTYNEQFF. The CDR3 nucleotides read TGTGCCAGCAGACATAGCGGGAGTAGCACCTACAATGAGCAGTTCTTC. The J gene is TRBJ2-1, the V gene TRBV12-3 or TRBV12-4, with 9 bases matching TRBD2. V lost 6 bases, J lost 2 bases, and 8 bases stayed unmatched. The CDR3 extends over 16 amino acids.

In nucleotides, the CDR3 is TGTGCCAGCAGTTTACCGCCGCGTGGGAGCGGGAGGTGGGGAGGCACAGATACGCAGTATTTT. Translation: CASSLPPRGSGRWGGTDTQYF. V and J are TRBV28 and TRBJ2-3; 9 bases are a match to TRBD2. The CDR3 has 21 amino acids. V lost 2 bases, J lost 1 base, and 19 bases stayed unmatched. Germline lookup yields CDR1 MDHEN and CDR2 SYDVKM.

The chain is built from TRBV7-9 and TRBJ2-1, with TRBD1 matching over 8 bases. Losses at the gene ends were 3 bases for V and 2 bases for J; bases not matched to a gene: 3. The CDR3 is 15 amino acids. Germline assignment: CDR1 SEHNR and CDR2 FQNEAQ (reference sequence). This chain's CDR3 is CASSFSTGAYNEQFF. CDR3 in DNA: TGTGCCAGCAGCTTCTCGACAGGGGCCTACAATGAGCAGTTCTTC.

This chain uses TRBV4-1 with TRBJ2-5, with TRBD2 matching 16 bases. V shed 3 bases, J shed 5 bases, and the junction held 3 bases outside the gene matches. The length of the CDR3 is 16 residues. Germline CDR1 and CDR2: MGHRA and YSYEKL. CDR3 sequence reads: CASSQGLAGGPETQYF. In DNA, the CDR3 is TGCGCCAGCAGCCAGGGACTAGCGGGAGGGCCGGAGACCCAGTACTTC.

This clonotype was counted between two and nine times. Relative to the germline gene, one junction end is altered; a read error may explain this. J is TRBJ2-3 and V is TRBV12-3 or TRBV12-4, with a weak D call TRBD1 (7 bases). The CDR3 has 16 amino acids. The CDR3 DNA follows: TGTGCCAGCAGCCCACGCGGGACAGCTAACACACATACGCAGTATTTT. Protein: CASSPRGTANTHTQYF.